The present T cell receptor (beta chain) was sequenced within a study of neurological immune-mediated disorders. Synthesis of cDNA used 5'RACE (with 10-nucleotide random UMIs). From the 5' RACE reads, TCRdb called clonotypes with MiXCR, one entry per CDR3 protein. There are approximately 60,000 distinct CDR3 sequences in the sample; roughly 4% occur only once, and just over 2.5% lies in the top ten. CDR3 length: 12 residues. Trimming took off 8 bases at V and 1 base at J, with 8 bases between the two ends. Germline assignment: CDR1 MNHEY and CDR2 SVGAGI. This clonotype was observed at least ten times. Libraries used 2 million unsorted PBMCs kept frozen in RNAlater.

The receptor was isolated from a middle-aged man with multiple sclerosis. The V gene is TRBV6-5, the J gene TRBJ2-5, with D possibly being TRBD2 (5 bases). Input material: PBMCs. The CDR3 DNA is TGTGCCAGCCGGGGTTTCCAAGAGACCCAGTACTTC. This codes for CASRGFQETQYF.